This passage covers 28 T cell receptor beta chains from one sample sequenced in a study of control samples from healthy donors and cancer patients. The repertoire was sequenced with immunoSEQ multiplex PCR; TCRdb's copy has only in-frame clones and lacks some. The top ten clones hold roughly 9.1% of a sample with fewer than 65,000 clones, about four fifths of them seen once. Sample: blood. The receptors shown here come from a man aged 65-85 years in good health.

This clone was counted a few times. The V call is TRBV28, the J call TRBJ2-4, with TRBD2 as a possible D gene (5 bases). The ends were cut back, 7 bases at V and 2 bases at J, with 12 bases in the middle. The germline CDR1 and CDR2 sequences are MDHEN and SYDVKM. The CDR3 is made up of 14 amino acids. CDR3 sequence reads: CASIAGGSKNIQYF. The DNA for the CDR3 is TGTGCCAGCATCGCGGGTGGTTCCAAAAACATTCAGTACTTC.

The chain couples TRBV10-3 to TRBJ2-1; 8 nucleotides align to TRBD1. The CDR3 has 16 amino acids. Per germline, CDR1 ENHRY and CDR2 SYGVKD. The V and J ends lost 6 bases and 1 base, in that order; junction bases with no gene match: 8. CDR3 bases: TGTGCCATCAGGCCTCAGACAGGGGATTCCTACAATGAGCAGTTCTTC. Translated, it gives CAIRPQTGDSYNEQFF.

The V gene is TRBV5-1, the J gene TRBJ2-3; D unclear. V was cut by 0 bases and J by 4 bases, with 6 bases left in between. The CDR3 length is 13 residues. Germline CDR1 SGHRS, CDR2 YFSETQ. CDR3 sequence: CASSLEFPDTQYF. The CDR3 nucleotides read TGCGCCAGCAGCTTGGAGTTTCCAGATACGCAGTATTTT.

The CDR3 loop is CASSSLAGNYNEQFF. CDR3 bases: TGTGCCAGCAGCAGCCTAGCGGGAAACTACAATGAGCAGTTCTTC. The V and J genes are TRBV11-3 and TRBJ2-1; 9 nucleotides agree with TRBD2. The CDR3 has 15 residues. After removal of 5 bases from V and 3 bases from J, the junction contained 5 bases not matched to a gene. Germline lookup yields CDR1 SGHNT and CDR2 YENEEA.

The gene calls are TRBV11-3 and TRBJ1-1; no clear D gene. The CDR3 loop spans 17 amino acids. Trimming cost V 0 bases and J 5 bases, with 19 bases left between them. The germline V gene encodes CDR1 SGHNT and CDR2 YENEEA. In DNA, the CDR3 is TGTGCCAGCAGCTTAGAAAGGGTGGCCTTGAGGAAGACTGAAGCTTTCTTT. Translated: CASSLERVALRKTEAFF.

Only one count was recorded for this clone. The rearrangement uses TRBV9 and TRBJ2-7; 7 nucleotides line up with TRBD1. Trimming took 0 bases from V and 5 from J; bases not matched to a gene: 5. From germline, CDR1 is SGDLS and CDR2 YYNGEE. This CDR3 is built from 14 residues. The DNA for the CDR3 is TGTGCCAGCAGCGTAGAGGGACAGTCCCACGAGCAGTACTTC. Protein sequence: CASSVEGQSHEQYF.

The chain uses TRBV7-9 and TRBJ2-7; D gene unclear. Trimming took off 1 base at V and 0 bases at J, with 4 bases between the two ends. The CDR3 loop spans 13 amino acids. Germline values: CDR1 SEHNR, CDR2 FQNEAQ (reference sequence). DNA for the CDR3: TGTGCCAGCAGCTTAGGGATCTCCTACGAGCAGTACTTC. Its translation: CASSLGISYEQYF.

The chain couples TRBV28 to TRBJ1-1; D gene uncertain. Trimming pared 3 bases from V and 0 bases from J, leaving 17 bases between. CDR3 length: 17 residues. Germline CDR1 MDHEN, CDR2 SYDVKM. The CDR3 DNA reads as TGTGCCAGCAGTTTTGGAGGTAACCCTTTGTTGAACACTGAAGCTTTCTTT. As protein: CASSFGGNPLLNTEAFF.

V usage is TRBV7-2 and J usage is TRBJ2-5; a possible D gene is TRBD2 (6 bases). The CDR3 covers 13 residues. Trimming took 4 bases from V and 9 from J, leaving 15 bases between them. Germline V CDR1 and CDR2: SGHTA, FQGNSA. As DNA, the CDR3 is TGTGCCAGCAGCTCTTTAGCGGATGGGGCCCAGTACTTC. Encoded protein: CASSSLADGAQYF.

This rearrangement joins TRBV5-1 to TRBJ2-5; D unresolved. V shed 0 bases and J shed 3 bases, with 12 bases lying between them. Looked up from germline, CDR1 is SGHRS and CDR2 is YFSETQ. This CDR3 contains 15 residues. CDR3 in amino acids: CASSLAQATKETQYF. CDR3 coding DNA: TGCGCCAGCAGCTTGGCCCAGGCGACCAAAGAGACCCAGTACTTC.

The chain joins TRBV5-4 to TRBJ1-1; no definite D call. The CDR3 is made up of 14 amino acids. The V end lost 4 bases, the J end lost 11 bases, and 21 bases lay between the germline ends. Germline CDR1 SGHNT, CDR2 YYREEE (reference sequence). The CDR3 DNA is TGTGCCAGCAGCGTCGACAAGGCCTCAAAGGCGGCTTTCTTT. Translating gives CASSVDKASKAAFF.

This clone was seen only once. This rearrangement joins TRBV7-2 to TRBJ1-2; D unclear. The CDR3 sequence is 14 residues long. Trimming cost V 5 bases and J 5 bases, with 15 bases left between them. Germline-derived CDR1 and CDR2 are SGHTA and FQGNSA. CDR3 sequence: CASSPGRIGYGYTF. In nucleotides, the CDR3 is TGTGCCAGCAGCCCAGGACGGATCGGGTATGGCTACACCTTC.

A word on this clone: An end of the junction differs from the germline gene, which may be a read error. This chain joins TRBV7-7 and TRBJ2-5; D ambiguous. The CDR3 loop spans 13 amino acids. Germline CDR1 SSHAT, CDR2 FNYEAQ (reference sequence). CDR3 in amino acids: CASSLDQQETQYF. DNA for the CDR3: TGTGCTAGCAGCTTAGACCAACAAGAGACCCAGTACTTC.

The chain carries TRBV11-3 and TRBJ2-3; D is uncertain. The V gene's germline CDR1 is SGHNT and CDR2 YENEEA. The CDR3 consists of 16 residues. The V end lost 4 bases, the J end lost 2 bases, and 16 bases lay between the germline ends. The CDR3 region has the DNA TGTGCCAGCAGCTCCGGACGGACGTCTAACACAGATACGCAGTATTTT. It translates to CASSSGRTSNTDTQYF. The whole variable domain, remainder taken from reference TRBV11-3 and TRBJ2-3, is EAGVVQSPRYKIIEKKQPVAFWCNPISGHNTLYWYLQNLGQGPELLIRYENEEAVDDSQLPKDRFSAERLKGVDSTLKIQPAELGDSAVYLCASSSGRTSNTDTQYFGPGTRLTVL.

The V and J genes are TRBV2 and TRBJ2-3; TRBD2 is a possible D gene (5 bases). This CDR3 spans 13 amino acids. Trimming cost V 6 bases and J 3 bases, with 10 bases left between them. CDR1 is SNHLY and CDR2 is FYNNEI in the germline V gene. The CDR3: CASRGSGTDTQYF. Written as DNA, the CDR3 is TGTGCCAGCAGAGGCTCGGGAACAGATACGCAGTATTTT.

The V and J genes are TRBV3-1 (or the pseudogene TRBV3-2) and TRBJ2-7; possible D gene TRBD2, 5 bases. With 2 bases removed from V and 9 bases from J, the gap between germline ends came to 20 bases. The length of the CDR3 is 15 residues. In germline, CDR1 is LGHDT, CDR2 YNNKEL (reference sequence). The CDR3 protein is CASSQYRGLPRGQYF. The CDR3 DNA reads TGTGCCAGCAGCCAATACCGGGGTCTCCCTCGCGGGCAGTACTTC.

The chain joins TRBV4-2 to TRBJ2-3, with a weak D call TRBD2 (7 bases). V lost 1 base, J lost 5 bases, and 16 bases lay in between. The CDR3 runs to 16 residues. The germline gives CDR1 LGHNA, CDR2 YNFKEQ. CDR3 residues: CASSQVLRGAQDTQYF. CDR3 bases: TGTGCCAGCAGCCAAGTATTACGGGGGGCACAAGATACGCAGTATTTT.

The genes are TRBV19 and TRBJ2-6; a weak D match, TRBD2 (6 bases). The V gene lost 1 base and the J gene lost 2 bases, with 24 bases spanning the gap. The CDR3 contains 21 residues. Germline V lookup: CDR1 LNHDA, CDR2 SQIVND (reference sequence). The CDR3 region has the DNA TGTGCCAGTAGTATAGGTAGGGCGAAAAAAGGAGGGTGGGCTGGGGCCAACGTCCTGACTTTC. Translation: CASSIGRAKKGGWAGANVLTF. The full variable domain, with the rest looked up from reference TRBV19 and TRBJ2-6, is DGGITQSPKYLFRKEGQNVTLSCEQNLNHDAMYWYRQDPGQGLRLIYYSQIVNDFQKGDIAEGYSVSREKKESFPLTVTSAQKNPTAFYLCASSIGRAKKGGWAGANVLTFGAGSRLTVL.

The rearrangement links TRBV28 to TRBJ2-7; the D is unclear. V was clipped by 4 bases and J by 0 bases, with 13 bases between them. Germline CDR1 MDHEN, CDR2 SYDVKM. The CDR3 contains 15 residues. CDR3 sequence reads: CASSSRTLSSYEQYF. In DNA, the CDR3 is TGTGCCAGCAGTTCGCGGACCCTAAGCTCCTACGAGCAGTACTTC.

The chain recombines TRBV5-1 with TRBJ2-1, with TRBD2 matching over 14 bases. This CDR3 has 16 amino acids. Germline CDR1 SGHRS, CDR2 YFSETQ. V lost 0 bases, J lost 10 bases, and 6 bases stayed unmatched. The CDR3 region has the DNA TGCGCCAGCAGCTTGGGGGGACTAGCGGGAGCAGGGGAGCAGTTCTTC. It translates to CASSLGGLAGAGEQFF.

The CDR3 DNA follows: TGCGCCAGCAGCTCCGATGGACCAAACCCTGGAAACACCATATATTTT. Amino acids: CASSSDGPNPGNTIYF. This chain joins TRBV5-1 and TRBJ1-3, with D unresolved. The V end was cut by 3 bases, the J end by 2 bases, with 15 bases between. CDR1 SGHRS and CDR2 YFSETQ come from the germline V gene. CDR3 length equals 16 residues.

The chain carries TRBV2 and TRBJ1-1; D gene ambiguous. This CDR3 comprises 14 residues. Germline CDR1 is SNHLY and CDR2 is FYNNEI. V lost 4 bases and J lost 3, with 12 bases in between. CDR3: CASSGRIRDTEAFF. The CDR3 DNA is TGTGCCAGCAGTGGGAGGATTCGCGACACTGAAGCTTTCTTT.

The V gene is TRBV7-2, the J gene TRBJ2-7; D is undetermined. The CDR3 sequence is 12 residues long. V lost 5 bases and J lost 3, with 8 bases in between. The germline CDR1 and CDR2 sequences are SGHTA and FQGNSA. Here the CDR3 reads CASSQPGYEQYF. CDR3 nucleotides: TGTGCCAGCAGCCAACCCGGCTACGAGCAGTACTTC. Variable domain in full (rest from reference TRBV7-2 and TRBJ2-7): GAGVSQSPSNKVTEKGKDVELRCDPISGHTALYWYRQSLGQGLEFLIYFQGNSAPDKSGLPSDRFSAERTGGSVSTLTIQRTQQEDSAVYLCASSQPGYEQYFGPGTRLTVT.

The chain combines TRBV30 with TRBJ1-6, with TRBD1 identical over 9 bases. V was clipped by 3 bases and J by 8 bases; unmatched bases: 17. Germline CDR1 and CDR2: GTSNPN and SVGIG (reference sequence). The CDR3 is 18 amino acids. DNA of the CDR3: TGTGCCTGGAGAGGGATGTCGGGACAGGGATCTACCTATTCACCCCTCCACTTT. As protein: CAWRGMSGQGSTYSPLHF.

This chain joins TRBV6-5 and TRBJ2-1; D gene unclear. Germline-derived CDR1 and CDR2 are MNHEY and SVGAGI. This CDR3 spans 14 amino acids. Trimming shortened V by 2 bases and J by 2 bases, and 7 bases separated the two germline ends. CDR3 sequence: CASSYDTAYNEQFF. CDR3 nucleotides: TGTGCCAGCAGTTACGACACTGCCTACAATGAGCAGTTCTTC.

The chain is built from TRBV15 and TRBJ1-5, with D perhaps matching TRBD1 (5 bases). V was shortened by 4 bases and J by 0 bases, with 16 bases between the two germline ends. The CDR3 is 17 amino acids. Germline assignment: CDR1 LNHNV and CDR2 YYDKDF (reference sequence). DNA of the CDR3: TGTGCCACCAGCAAAACAGGAGTAGCGTATAGCAATCAGCCCCAGCATTTT. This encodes CATSKTGVAYSNQPQHF.

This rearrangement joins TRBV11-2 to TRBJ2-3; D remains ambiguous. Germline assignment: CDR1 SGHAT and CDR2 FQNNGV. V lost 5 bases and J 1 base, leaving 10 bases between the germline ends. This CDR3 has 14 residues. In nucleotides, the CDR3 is TGTGCCAGCAGCCCTGCGCGAGGCACAGATACGCAGTATTTT. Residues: CASSPARGTDTQYF.

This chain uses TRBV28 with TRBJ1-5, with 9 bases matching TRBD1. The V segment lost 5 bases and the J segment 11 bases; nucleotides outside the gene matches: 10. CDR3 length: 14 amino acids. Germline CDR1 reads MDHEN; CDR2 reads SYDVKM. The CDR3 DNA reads TGTGCCAGCAGTCTGGGACAGGGAGGGATGGCCCAGCATTTT. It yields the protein CASSLGQGGMAQHF.